This T cell receptor beta chain was observed in a study of blood T cell repertoires in COVID-19. Sequencing was performed with immunoSEQ multiplex PCR; in TCRdb, only in-frame clones are kept and a portion is missing. The table includes about 280,000 clones, 86% detected once. The V and J ends lost 4 bases and 7 bases, in that order; junction bases with no gene match: 3. This CDR3 region has 14 residues. Germline V gene sequence: CDR1 SNHLY, CDR2 FYNNEI. Sequenced sample: peripheral blood. J is TRBJ2-3 and V is TRBV2; 12 positions match TRBD2. The TCR originated in a woman in her 30s with active or convalescent COVID-19. For the CDR3, the DNA is TGTGCCAGCAGTGGGACTAGCGGGACAAATACGCAGTATTTT. Translation gives CASSGTSGTNTQYF. Combining the CDR3 with reference TRBV2 and TRBJ2-3 gives the whole variable domain EPEVTQTPSHQVTQMGQEVILRCVPISNHLYFYWYRQILGQKVEFLVSFYNNEISEKSEIFDDQFSVERPDGSNFTLKIRSTKLEDSAMYFCASSGTSGTNTQYFGPGTRLTVL.